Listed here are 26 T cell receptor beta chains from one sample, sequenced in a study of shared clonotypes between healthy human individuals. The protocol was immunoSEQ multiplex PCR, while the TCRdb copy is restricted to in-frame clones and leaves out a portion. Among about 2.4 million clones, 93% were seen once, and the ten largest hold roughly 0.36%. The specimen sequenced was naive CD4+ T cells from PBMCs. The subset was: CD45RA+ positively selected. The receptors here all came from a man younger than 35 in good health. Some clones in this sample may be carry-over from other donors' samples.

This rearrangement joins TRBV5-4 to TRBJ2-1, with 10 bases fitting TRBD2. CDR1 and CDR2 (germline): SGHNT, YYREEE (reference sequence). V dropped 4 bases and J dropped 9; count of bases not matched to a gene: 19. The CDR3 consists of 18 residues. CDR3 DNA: TGTGCCAGCAGCACAAAGGGGGGTGGGCTAGCGGGAGTTGGTGAGCAGTTCTTC. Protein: CASSTKGGGLAGVGEQFF.

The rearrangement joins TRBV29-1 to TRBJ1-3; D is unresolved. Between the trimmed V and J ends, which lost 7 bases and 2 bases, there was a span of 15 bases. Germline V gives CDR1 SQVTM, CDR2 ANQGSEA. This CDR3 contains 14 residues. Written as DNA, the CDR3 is TGCAGCGCCCGGACTCCTGGAACTGGAAACACCATATATTTT. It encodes CSARTPGTGNTIYF.

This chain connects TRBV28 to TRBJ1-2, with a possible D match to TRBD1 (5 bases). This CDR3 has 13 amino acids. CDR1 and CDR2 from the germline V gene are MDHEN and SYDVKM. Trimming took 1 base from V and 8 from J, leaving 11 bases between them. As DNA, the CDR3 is TGTGCCAGCAGTTTATTAACCCGGGGGGGCTACACCTTC. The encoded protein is CASSLLTRGGYTF.

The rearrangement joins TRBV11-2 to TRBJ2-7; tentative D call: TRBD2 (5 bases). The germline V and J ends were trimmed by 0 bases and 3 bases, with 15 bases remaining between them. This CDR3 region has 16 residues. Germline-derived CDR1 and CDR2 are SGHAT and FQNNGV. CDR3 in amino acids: CASSLDWAAEVYEQYF. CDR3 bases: TGTGCCAGCAGCTTAGATTGGGCGGCGGAGGTCTACGAGCAGTACTTC.

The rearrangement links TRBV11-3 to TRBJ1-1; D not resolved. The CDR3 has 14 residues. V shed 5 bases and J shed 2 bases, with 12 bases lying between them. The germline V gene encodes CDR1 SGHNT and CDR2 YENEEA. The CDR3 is CASSDPRGNTEAFF. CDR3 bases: TGTGCCAGCAGCGATCCCCGGGGAAACACTGAAGCTTTCTTT.

The CDR3 loop reads CASSLGAGLYYEQYF. The CDR3 DNA is TGTGCCAGCAGCTTGGGGGCAGGGTTATACTACGAGCAGTACTTC. J is TRBJ2-7 and V is TRBV7-2, with D possibly TRBD1 on 6 matching bases. The CDR3 sequence is 15 residues long. Germline V lookup: CDR1 SGHTA, CDR2 FQGNSA. V was shortened by 3 bases and J by 3 bases, with 15 bases between the two germline ends.

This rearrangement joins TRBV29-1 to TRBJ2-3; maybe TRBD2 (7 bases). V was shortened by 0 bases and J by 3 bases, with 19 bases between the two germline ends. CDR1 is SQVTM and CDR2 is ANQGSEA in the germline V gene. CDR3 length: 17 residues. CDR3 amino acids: CSVEDRRRRGPTDTQYF. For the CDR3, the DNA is TGCAGCGTTGAAGATCGTAGGCGGCGGGGGCCAACAGATACGCAGTATTTT.

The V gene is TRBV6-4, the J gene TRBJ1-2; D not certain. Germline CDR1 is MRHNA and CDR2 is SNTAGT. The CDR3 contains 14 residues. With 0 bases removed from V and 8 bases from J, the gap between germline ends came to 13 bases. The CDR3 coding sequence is TGTGCCAGCAGTGACTCGTCAGTACGAGGGGGCTACACCTTC. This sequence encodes CASSDSSVRGGYTF.

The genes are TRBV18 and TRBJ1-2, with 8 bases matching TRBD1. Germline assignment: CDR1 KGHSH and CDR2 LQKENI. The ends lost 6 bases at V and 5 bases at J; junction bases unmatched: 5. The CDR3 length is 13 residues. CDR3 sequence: CASSDRGGYGYTF. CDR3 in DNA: TGTGCCAGCTCCGACAGGGGAGGATATGGCTACACCTTC.

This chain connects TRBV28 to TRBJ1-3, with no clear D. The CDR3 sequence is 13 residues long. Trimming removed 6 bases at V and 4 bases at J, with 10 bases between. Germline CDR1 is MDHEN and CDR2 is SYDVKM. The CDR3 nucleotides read TGTGCCAGCAGGTCAGTCAACGGAAACACCATATATTTT. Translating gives CASRSVNGNTIYF. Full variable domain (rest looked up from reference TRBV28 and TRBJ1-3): DVKVTQSSRYLVKRTGEKVFLECVQDMDHENMFWYRQDPGLGLRLIYFSYDVKMKEKGDIPEGYSVSREKKERFSLILESASTNQTSMYLCASRSVNGNTIYFGEGSWLTVV.

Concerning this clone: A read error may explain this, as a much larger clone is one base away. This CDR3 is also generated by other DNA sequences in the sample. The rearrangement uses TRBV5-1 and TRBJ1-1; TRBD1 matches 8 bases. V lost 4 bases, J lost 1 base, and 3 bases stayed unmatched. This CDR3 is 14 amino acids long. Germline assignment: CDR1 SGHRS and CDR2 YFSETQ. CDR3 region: CASSPGTGNTEAFF. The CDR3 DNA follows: TGCGCCAGCAGCCCCGGGACAGGGAACACTGAAGCTTTCTTT.

Here the CDR3 DNA reads TGTGCCAGCAGTTACCTTACGGGAGGGTACGAGCAGTACTTC. Translating gives CASSYLTGGYEQYF. The chain carries TRBV6-5 and TRBJ2-7; TRBD2 matches at 8 bases. CDR1 is MNHEY and CDR2 is SVGAGI in the germline V gene. The trim removed 2 bases at V and 4 bases at J, leaving 4 bases unmatched. The CDR3 sequence is 14 residues long.

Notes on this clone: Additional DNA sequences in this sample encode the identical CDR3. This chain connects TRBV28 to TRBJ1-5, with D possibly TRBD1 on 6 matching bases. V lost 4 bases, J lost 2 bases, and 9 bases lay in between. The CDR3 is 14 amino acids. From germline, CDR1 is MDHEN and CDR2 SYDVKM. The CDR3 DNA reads TGTGCCAGCAGTTCCCCAGGGGGCAATCAGCCCCAGCATTTT. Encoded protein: CASSSPGGNQPQHF.

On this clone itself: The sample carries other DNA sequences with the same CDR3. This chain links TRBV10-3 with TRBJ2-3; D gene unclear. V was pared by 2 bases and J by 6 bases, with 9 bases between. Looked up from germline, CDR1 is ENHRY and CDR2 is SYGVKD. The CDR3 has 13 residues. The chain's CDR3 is CAISEGREDTQYF. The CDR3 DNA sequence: TGTGCCATCAGTGAGGGAAGAGAGGATACGCAGTATTTT.

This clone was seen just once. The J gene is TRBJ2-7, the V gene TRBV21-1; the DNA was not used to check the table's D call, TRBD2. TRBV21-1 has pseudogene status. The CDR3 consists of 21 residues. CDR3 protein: CASSKAGASGRSASLSYEQYF. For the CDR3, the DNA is TGTGCCAGCAGCAAAGCCGGGGCTAGCGGGAGGTCCGCCTCTCTCTCCTACGAGCAGTACTTC.

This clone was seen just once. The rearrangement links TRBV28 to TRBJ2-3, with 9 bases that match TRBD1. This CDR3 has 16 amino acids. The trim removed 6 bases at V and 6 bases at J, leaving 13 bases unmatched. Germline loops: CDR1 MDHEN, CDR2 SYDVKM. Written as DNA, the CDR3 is TGTGCCAGCAGCCTAGGCCCGGGGACAGGGTCGGATACGCAGTATTTT. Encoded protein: CASSLGPGTGSDTQYF.

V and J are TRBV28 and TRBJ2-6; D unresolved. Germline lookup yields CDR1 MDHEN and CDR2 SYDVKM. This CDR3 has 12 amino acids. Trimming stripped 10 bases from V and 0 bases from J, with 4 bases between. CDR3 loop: CATVSGANVLTF. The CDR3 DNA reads TGTGCCACGGTCTCTGGGGCCAACGTCCTGACTTTC.

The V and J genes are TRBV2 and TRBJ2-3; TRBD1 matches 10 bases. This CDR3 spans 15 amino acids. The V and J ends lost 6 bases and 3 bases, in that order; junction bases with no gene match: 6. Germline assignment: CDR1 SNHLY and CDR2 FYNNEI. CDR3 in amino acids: CASRQTGGRTDTQYF. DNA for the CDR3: TGTGCCAGCAGGCAGACAGGGGGCAGGACAGATACGCAGTATTTT.

The CDR3 loop is CASSSHPRQLYEQYF. The CDR3 DNA reads as TGTGCCAGCAGCTCACATCCAAGACAGCTCTACGAGCAGTACTTC. J is TRBJ2-7 and V is TRBV21-1; the DNA was not used to check the table's D call, TRBD1. TRBV21-1 is a pseudogene locus. The CDR3 spans 15 residues.

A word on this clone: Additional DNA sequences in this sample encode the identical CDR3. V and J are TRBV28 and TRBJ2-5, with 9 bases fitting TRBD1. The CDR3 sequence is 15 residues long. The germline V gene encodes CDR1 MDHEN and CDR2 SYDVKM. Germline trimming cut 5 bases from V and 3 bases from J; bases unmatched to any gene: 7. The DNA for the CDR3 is TGTGCCAGCAGTGCTCCGGGACAGGGAGAAGAGACCCAGTACTTC. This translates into CASSAPGQGEETQYF.

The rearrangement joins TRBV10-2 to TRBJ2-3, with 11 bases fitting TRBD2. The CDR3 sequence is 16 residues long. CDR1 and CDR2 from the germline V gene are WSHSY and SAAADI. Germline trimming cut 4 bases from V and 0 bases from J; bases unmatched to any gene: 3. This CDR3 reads CASSGRLAGSTDTQYF. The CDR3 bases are TGCGCCAGCAGTGGTCGACTAGCGGGAAGCACAGATACGCAGTATTTT.

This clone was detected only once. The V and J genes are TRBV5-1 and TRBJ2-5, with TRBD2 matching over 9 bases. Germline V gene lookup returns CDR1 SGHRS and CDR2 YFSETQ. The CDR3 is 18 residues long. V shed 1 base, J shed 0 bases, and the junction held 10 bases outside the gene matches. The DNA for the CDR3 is TGCGCCAGCAGCTTGAATAGGAGGTCTAGCGGGGACCAAGAGACCCAGTACTTC. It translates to CASSLNRRSSGDQETQYF.

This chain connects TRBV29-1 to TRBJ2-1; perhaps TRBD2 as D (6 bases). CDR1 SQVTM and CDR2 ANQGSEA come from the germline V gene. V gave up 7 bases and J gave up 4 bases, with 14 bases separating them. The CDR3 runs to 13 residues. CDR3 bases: TGCAGCGCTCCGGGTGGGGGGTACAATGAGCAGTTCTTC. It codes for CSAPGGGYNEQFF.

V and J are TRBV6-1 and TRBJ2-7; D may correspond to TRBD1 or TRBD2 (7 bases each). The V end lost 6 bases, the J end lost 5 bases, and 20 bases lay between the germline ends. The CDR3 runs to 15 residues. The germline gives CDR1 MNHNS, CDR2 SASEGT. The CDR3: CASRAGTTGVDEQYF. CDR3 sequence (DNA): TGTGCCAGCAGGGCCGGGACTACAGGGGTCGACGAGCAGTACTTC.

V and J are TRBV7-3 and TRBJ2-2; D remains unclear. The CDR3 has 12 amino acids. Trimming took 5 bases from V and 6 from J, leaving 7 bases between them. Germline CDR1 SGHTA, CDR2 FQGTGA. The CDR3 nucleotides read TGTGCCAGCAGCCGTATGGCCGGGGAGCTGTTTTTT. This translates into CASSRMAGELFF.

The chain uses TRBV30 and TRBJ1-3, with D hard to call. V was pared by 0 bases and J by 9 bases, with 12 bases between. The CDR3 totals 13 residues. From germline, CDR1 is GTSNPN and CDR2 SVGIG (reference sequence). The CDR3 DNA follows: TGTGCCTGGAGTGTAAGGTCTGGGTTCACCATATATTTT. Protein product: CAWSVRSGFTIYF.